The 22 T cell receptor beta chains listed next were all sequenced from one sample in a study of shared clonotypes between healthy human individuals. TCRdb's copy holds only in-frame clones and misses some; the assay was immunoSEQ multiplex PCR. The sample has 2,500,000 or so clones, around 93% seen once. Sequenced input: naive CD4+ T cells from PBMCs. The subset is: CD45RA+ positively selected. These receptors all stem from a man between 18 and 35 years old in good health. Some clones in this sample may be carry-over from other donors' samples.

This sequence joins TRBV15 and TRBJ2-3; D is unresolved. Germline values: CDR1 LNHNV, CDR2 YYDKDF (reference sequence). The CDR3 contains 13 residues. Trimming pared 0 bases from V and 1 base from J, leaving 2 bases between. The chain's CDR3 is CATSRERTDTQYF. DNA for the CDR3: TGTGCCACCAGCAGAGAGCGCACAGATACGCAGTATTTT.

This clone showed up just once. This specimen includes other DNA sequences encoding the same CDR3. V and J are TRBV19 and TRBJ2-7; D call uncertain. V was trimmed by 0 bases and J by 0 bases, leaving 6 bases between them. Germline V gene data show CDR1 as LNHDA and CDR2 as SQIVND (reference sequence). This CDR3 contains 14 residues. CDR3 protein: CASSIERSSYEQYF. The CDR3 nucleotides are TGTGCCAGTAGTATAGAGAGGAGCTCCTACGAGCAGTACTTC.

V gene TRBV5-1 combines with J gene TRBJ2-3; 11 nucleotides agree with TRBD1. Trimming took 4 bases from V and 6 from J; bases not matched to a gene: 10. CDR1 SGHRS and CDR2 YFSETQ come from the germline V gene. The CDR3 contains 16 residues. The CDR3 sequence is CASSAQGQGGGDTQYF. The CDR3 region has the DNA TGCGCCAGCAGCGCCCAGGGACAGGGGGGTGGCGATACGCAGTATTTT.

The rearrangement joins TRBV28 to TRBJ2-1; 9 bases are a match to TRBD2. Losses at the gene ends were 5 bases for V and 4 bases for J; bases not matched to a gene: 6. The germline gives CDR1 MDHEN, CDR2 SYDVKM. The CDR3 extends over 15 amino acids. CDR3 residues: CASSPAGGGYNEQFF. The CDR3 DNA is TGTGCCAGCAGTCCGGCGGGAGGGGGGTACAATGAGCAGTTCTTC.

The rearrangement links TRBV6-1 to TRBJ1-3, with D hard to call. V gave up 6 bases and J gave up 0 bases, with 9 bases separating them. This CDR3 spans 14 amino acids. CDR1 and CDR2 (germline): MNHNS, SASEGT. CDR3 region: CASRARFSGNTIYF. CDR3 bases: TGTGCCAGCAGAGCACGGTTCTCTGGAAACACCATATATTTT.

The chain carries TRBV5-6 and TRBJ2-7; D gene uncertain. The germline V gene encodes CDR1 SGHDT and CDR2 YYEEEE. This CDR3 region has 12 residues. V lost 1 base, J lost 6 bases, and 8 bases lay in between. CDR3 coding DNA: TGTGCCAGCAGCTTGTCTCGGGTCGAGCAGTACTTC. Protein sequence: CASSLSRVEQYF.

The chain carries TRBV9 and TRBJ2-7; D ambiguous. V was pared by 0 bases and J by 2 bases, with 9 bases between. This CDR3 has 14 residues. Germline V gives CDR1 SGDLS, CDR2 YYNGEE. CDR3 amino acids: CASSVDLETYEQYF. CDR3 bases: TGTGCCAGCAGCGTAGACTTGGAGACCTACGAGCAGTACTTC.

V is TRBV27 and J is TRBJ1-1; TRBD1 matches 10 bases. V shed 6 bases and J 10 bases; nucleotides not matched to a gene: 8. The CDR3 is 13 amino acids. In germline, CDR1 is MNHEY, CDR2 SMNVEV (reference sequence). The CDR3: CASRPRDRGLAFF. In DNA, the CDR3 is TGTGCCAGCAGGCCCCGGGACAGGGGATTAGCTTTCTTT.

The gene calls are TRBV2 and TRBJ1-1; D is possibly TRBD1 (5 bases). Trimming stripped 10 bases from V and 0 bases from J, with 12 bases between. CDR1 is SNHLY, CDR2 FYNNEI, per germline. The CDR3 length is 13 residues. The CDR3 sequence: CATTLGLNTEAFF. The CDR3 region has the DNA TGTGCCACCACCTTGGGGCTGAACACTGAAGCTTTCTTT.

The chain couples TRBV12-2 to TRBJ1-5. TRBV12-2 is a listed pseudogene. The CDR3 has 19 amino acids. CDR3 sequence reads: CASRFRTGTPLRHKHPQHF. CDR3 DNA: TGTGCAAGTCGCTTTCGGACCGGGACTCCCCTGAGGCATAAGCACCCCCAGCATTTT.

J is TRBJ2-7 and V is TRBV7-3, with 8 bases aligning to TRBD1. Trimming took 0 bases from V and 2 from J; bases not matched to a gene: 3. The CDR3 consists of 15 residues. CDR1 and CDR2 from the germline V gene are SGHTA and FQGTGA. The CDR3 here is CASSLTGQGTYEQYF. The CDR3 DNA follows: TGTGCCAGCAGCTTAACCGGACAGGGTACCTACGAGCAGTACTTC. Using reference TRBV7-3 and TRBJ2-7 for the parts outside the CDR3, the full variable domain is GAGVSQTPSNKVTEKGKYVELRCDPISGHTALYWYRQSLGQGPEFLIYFQGTGAADDSGLPNDRFFAVRPEGSVSTLKIQRTERGDSAVYLCASSLTGQGTYEQYFGPGTRLTVT.

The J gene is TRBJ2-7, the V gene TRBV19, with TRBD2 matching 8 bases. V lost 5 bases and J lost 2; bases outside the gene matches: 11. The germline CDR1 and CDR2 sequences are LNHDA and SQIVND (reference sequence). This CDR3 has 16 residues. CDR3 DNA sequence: TGTGCCAGTAGTTCGGGACTAGTCCCTCTTCCCTACGAGCAGTACTTC. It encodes CASSSGLVPLPYEQYF.

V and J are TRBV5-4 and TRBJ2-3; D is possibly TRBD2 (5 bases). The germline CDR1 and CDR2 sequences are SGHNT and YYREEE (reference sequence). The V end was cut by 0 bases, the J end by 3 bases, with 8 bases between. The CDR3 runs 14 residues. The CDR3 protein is CASSLAGKTDTQYF. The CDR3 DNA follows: TGTGCCAGCAGCTTGGCGGGGAAAACAGATACGCAGTATTTT. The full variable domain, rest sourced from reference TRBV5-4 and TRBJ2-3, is ETGVTQSPTHLIKTRGQQVTLRCSSQSGHNTVSWYQQALGQGPQFIFQYYREEENGRGNFPPRFSGLQFPNYSSELNVNALELDDSALYLCASSLAGKTDTQYFGPGTRLTVL.

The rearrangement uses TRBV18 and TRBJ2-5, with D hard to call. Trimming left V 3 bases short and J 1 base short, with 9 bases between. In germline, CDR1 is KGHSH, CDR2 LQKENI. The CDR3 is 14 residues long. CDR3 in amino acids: CASSPSSVQETQYF. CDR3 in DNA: TGTGCCAGCTCACCGTCGAGTGTCCAAGAGACCCAGTACTTC.

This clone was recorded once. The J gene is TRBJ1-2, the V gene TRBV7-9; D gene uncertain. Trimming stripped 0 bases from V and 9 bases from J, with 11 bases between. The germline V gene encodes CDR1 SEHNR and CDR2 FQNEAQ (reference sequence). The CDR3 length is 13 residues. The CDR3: CASSLAPAISYTF. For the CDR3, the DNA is TGTGCCAGCAGCTTAGCCCCCGCCATAAGCTACACCTTC.

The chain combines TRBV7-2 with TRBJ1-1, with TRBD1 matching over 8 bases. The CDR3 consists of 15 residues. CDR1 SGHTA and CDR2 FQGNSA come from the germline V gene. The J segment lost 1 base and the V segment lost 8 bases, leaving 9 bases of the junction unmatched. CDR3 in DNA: TGTGCCAGCCATGGGCAGGGGGCCCCGAACACTGAAGCTTTCTTT. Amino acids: CASHGQGAPNTEAFF.

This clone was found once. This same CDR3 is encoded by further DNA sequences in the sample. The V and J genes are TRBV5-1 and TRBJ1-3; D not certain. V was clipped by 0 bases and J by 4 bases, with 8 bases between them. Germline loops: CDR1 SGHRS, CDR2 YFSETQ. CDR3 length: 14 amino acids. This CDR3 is CASSLGGPGNTIYF. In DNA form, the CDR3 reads TGCGCCAGCAGCTTGGGAGGGCCAGGAAACACCATATATTTT.

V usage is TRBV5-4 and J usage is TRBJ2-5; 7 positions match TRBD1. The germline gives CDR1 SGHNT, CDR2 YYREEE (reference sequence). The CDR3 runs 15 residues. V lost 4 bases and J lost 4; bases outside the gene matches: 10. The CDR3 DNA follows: TGTGCCAGCAGCACAGGGACAGCGGCTGGAGAGACCCAGTACTTC. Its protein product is CASSTGTAAGETQYF.

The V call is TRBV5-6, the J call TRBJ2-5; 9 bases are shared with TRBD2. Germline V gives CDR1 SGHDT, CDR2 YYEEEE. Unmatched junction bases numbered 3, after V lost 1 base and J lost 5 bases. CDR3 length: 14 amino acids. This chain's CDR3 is CASSLLSGRETQYF. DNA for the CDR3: TGTGCCAGCAGCTTGTTGAGCGGGAGGGAGACCCAGTACTTC.

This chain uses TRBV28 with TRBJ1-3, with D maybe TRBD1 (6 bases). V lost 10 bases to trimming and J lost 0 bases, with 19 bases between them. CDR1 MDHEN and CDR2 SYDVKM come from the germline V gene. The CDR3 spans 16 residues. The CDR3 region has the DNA TGTGCCACCGTCAATGACAGGTTCCTCTCTGGAAACACCATATATTTT. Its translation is CATVNDRFLSGNTIYF.

The CDR3 DNA is TGTGCCAGCAGCTTTCTAGGTAGCTACAATGAGCAGTTCTTC. This translates into CASSFLGSYNEQFF. V usage is TRBV7-7 and J usage is TRBJ2-1; D is unclear. V lost 3 bases and J 3 bases, leaving 9 bases between the germline ends. Germline-derived CDR1 and CDR2 are SSHAT and FNYEAQ (reference sequence). The CDR3 runs to 14 residues.

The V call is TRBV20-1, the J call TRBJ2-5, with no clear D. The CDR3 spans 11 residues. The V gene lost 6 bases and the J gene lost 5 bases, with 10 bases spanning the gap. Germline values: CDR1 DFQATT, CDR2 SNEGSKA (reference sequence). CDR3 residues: CSAPHEETQYF. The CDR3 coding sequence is TGCAGTGCCCCCCACGAGGAGACCCAGTACTTC.